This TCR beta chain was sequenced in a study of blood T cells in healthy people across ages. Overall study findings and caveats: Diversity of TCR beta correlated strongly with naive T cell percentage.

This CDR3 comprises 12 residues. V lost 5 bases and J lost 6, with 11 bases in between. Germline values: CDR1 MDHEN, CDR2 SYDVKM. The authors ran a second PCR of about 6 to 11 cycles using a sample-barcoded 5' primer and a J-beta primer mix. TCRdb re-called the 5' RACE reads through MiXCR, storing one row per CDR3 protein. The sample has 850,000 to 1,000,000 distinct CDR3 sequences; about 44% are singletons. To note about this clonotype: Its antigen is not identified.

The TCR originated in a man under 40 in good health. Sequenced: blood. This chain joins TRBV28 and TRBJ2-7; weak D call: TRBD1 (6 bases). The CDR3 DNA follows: TGTGCCAGCAGTATTGACAGGAGCGAGCAGTACTTC. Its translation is CASSIDRSEQYF.